This TCR beta chain appears in the sequencing data of a study of regulatory T cells in long-lasting Graves disease. General observations from the study: With persistent disease, TRBV28, TRBJ1-2 and TRBJ2-5 were the favored segments.

Points on this clonotype: Its cognate antigen is unknown.

With iRepertoire HTBI primers and Arm-PCR of CDR3 regions, TCR beta libraries were built. TCRdb ran MiXCR on the multiplex PCR reads and lists one entry per CDR3 protein. The data hold 300,000 to 350,000 distinct CDR3 sequences, with about 20% observed a single time. The CDR3 has 15 amino acids. Germline V gives CDR1 LGHNA, CDR2 YSLEER. V lost 5 bases and J lost 7; bases outside the gene matches: 3. Documented time point: persistent/refractory GD, antithyroid drugs over 5 years with positive TRAb. Following extraction of RNA from PBMCs, that RNA was used to make the TCR library. This chain connects TRBV4-3 to TRBJ1-6; 12 nucleotides match TRBD1. This material consisted of peripheral blood mononuclear cells (PBMCs), taken when the disease was refractory, from a patient treated with antithyroid drugs. The source is a female donor with Graves disease. The CDR3 coding sequence is TGCGCCAGCAGCAGGGACAGGGGGCTCAATTCACCCCTCCACTTT. Protein sequence: CASSRDRGLNSPLHF.